The sample holds many counts of the clone carrying this T cell receptor (beta chain). Not a single patient had been given any form of treatment at any point before undergoing thyroid surgery. The V end was cut by 0 bases, the J end by 4 bases, with 12 bases between. The CDR3 loop spans 15 amino acids. Germline V gene lookup returns CDR1 MGHRA and CDR2 YSYEKL. TCRdb re-analyzed the PCR reads through MiXCR. This table holds about 41,000 clones, about an eighth found once. The sample is drawn from a study of metastatic and nonmetastatic thyroid tumors. The rearrangement links TRBV4-1 to TRBJ2-5, with D possibly being TRBD2 (7 bases). Sequencing was done on a sample of blood. The TCR was taken from a female donor with papillary thyroid cancer or a benign thyroid nodule (not recorded which). Some clones in this sample may be carry-over from other donors' samples. CDR3 in amino acids: CASSQEKGGGETQYF. The CDR3 DNA sequence: TGCGCCAGCAGCCAAGAAAAGGGGGGGGGAGAGACCCAGTACTTC.